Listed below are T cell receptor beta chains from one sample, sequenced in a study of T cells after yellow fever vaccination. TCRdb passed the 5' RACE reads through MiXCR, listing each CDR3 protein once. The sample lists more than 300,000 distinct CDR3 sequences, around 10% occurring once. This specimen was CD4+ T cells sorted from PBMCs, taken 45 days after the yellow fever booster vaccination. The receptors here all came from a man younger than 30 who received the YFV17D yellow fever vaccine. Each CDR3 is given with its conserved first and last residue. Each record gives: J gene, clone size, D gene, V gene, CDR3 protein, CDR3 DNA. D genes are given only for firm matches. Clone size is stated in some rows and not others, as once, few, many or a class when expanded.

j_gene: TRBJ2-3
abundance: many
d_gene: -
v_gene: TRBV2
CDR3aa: CASRADFPSTDTQYF
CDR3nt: TGTGCCAGCAGAGCAGATTTCCCAAGCACAGATACGCAGTATTTT

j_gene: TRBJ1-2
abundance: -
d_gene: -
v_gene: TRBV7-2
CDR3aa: CASSLPGTYGYTF
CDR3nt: TGTGCCAGCAGCCTCCCTGGAACTTATGGCTACACCTTC

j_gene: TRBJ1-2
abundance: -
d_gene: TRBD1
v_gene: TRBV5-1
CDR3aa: CASSLVFLGQGASYGYTF
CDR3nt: TGCGCCAGCAGCTTGGTGTTTCTAGGACAGGGGGCTTCCTATGGCTACACCTTC

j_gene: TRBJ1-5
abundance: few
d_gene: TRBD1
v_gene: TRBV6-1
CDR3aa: CASKRGTGGNQPQHF
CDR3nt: TGTGCCAGCAAGAGAGGGACAGGTGGAAATCAGCCCCAGCATTTT

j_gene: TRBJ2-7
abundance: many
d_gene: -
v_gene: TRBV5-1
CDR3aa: CASSYAYEQYF
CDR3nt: TGCGCCAGCAGCTACGCCTACGAGCAGTACTTC

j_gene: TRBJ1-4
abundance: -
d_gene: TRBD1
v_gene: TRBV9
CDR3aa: CASSPRRREATGVGEILFF
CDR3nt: TGTGCCAGCAGCCCCAGGAGGCGAGAGGCCACAGGGGTCGGCGAAATACTGTTTTTT

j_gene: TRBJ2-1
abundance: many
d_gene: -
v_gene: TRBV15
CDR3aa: CATSRERQNYNEQFF
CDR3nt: TGTGCCACCAGCCGAGAGCGGCAAAACTACAATGAGCAGTTCTTC

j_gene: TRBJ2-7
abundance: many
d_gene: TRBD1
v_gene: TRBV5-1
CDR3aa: CASSRDRATTYEQYF
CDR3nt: TGCGCCAGCAGCCGTGACAGGGCAACGACCTACGAGCAGTACTTC

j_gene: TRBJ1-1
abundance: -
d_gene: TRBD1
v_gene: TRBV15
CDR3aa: CATSRASGDRGWNTEAFF
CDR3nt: TGTGCCACCAGCAGAGCGTCGGGGGACAGGGGATGGAACACTGAAGCTTTCTTT

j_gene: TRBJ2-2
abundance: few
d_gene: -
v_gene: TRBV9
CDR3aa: CASSRLGGRNTGELFF
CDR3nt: TGTGCCAGCAGTAGGCTGGGGGGAAGGAACACCGGGGAGCTGTTTTTT

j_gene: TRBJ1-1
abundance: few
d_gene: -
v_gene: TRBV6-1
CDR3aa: CATEDPLQPNTEAFF
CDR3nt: TGTGCCACCGAGGACCCTCTGCAGCCAAACACTGAAGCTTTCTTT

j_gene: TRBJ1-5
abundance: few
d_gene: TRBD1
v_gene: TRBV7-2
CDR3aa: CASSSQGGPQHF
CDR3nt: TGTGCCAGCAGCTCCCAAGGGGGCCCCCAGCATTTT

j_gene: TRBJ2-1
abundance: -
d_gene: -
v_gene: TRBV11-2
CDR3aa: CASSLDRGPNNEQFF
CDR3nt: TGTGCCAGCAGCTTAGATCGGGGTCCAAACAATGAGCAGTTCTTC

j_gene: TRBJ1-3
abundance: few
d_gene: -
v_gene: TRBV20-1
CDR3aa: CSAKRPGVTPLSGNTIYF
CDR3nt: TGCAGTGCCAAGCGACCAGGGGTTACCCCTCTTTCTGGAAACACCATATATTTT

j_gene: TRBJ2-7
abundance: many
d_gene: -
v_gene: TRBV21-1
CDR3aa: CASSGQGPAEQYF
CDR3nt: TGTGCCAGCAGCGGACAGGGGCCGGCCGAGCAGTACTTC

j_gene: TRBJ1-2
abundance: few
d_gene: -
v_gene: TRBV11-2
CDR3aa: CASSLGPGSGYGYTF
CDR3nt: TGTGCCAGCAGCTTAGGCCCGGGAAGTGGCTATGGCTACACCTTC

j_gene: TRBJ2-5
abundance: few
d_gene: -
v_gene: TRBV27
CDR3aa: CASSREKEVETQYF
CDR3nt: TGTGCCAGCAGCCGGGAAAAGGAGGTAGAGACCCAGTACTTC

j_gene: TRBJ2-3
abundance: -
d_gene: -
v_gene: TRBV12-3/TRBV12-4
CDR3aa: CASSPLGGSTQYF
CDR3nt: TGTGCCAGCAGCCCCCTAGGGGGGTCTACGCAGTATTTT

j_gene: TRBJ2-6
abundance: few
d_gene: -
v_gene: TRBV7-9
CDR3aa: CASSLGGLGANVLTF
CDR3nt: TGTGCCAGCAGCTTAGGGGGCTTGGGGGCCAACGTCCTGACTTTC

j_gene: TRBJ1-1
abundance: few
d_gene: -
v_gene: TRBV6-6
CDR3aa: CASSYSEGNTEAFF
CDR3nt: TGTGCCAGCAGTTACTCGGAGGGGAACACTGAAGCTTTCTTT

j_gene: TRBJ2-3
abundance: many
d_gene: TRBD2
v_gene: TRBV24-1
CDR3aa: CATSAGLAGGSYTDTQYF
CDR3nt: TGTGCCACCAGTGCAGGACTAGCGGGGGGCTCCTACACAGATACGCAGTATTTT

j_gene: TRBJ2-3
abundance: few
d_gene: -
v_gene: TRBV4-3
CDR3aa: CASSHGGASTDTQYF
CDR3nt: TGCGCCAGCAGCCACGGCGGGGCTAGCACAGATACGCAGTATTTT

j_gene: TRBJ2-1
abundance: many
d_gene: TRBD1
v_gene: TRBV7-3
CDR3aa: CASSGGTGGNEQFF
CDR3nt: TGTGCCAGCAGCGGGGGGACAGGGGGTAATGAGCAGTTCTTC

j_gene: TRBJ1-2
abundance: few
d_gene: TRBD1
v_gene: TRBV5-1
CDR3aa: CASSLRQGAYTF
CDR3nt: TGCGCCAGCAGCCTACGACAGGGGGCCTACACCTTC

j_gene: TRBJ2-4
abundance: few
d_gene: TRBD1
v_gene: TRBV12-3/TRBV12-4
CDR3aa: CASRRTGGLDIQYF
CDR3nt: TGTGCCAGCAGACGGACAGGGGGCTTGGACATTCAGTACTTC

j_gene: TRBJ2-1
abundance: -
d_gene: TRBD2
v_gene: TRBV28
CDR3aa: CASSLAGGSKYNEQFF
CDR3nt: TGTGCCAGCAGTTTGGCGGGGGGGTCTAAATACAATGAGCAATTCTTC

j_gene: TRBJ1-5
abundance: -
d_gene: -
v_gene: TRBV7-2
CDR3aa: CATAVGAISNQPQHF
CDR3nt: TGTGCCACCGCGGTGGGGGCGATTAGCAATCAGCCCCAGCATTTT

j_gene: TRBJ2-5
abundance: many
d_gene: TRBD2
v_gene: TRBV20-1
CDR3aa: CSAWRAGNQETQYF
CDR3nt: TGCAGTGCGTGGCGAGCGGGGAACCAAGAGACCCAGTACTTC

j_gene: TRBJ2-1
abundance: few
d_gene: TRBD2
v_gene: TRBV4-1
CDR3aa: CASSLNSGGGAGEQFF
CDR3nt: TGCGCCAGCAGCCTGAATTCCGGCGGGGGGGCGGGTGAGCAGTTCTTC

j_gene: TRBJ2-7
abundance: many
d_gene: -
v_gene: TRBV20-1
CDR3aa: CSASSPVSYEQYF
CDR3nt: TGCAGTGCTAGTTCCCCGGTGTCCTACGAGCAGTACTTC

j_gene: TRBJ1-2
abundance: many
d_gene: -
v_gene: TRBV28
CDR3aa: CASSPQGNYGYTF
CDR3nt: TGTGCCAGCAGTCCTCAGGGGAACTATGGCTACACCTTC

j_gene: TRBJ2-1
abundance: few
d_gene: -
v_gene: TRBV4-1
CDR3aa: CASSQVAGSRSYNEQFF
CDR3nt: TGCGCCAGCAGCCAAGTGGCGGGTTCCCGCTCCTACAATGAGCAGTTCTTC

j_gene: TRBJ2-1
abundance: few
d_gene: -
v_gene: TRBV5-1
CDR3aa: CASSLNGVSYNEQFF
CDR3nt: TGCGCCAGCAGCTTAAACGGGGTGTCCTACAATGAGCAGTTCTTC

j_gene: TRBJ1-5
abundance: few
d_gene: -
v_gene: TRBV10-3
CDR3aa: CAISESREVRGNQPQHF
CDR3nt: TGTGCCATCAGTGAGTCGAGAGAGGTCCGTGGCAATCAGCCCCAGCATTTT

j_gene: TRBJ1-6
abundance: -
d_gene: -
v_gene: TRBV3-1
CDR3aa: CASSQAAGNSPLHF
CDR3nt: TGTGCCAGCAGCCAAGCGGCAGGAAATTCACCCCTCCACTTT

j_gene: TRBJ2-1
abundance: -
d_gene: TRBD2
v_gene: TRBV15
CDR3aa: CATRLLAGGTYNEQFF
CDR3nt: TGTGCCACCAGACTACTAGCGGGGGGGACCTACAATGAGCAGTTCTTC

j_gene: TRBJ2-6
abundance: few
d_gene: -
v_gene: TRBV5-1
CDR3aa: CASTGVKAGANVLTF
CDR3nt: TGCGCCAGCACTGGGGTAAAGGCTGGGGCCAACGTCCTGACTTTC

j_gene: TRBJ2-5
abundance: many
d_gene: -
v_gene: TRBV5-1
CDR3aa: CASSPGLRPRQETQYF
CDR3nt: TGCGCCAGCAGCCCCGGACTCAGGCCGCGCCAAGAGACCCAGTACTTC

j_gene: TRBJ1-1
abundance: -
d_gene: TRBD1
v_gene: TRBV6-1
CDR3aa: CAGRTGLNTEAFF
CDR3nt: TGTGCCGGCCGGACAGGTTTGAACACTGAAGCTTTCTTT

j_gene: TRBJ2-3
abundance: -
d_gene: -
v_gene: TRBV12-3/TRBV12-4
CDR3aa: CASSIPASWADTQYF
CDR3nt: TGTGCCAGCAGCATCCCCGCCAGTTGGGCAGATACGCAGTATTTT